A single sample gave rise to the 28 T cell receptor beta chains below, sequenced in a study of blood T cell repertoires in COVID-19. The repertoire was sequenced with immunoSEQ multiplex PCR; TCRdb's copy has only in-frame clones and lacks some. The sample records approximately 150,000 clones, around nine tenths being singletons. Sequencing input: peripheral blood. The receptor source for this set is a man aged 60 to 75 with active or convalescent COVID-19.

For the CDR3, the DNA is TGTGCCAGCAGCTTGCGTGGACTGAGCAATCAGCCCCAGCATTTT. It yields the protein CASSLRGLSNQPQHF. This chain uses TRBV5-6 with TRBJ1-5; D is unclear. Germline CDR1 SGHDT, CDR2 YYEEEE. Trimming took off 1 base at V and 1 base at J, with 9 bases between the two ends. The CDR3 is 15 residues long.

This clone was picked up one time. This chain joins TRBV19 and TRBJ2-7; 8 nucleotides match TRBD1. Germline trimming cut 5 bases from V and 5 bases from J; bases unmatched to any gene: 8. The CDR3 covers 14 residues. The germline CDR1 and CDR2 sequences are LNHDA and SQIVND (reference sequence). CDR3 bases: TGTGCCAGTAGTCTCGGACAGGGCGAGGACGAGCAGTACTTC. Translation: CASSLGQGEDEQYF.

The chain combines TRBV18 with TRBJ2-5; D is unclear. CDR1 KGHSH and CDR2 LQKENI come from the germline V gene. Trimming shortened V by 3 bases and J by 2 bases, and 10 bases separated the two germline ends. This CDR3 has 14 residues. CDR3 DNA: TGTGCCAGCTCACCCCGAGAACCACAAGAGACCCAGTACTTC. Its protein product is CASSPREPQETQYF.

The rearrangement joins TRBV5-4 to TRBJ2-7; possibly TRBD1 for D (5 bases). Germline assignment: CDR1 SGHNT and CDR2 YYREEE (reference sequence). Trimming stripped 4 bases from V and 8 bases from J, with 19 bases between. The CDR3 covers 14 residues. In nucleotides, the CDR3 is TGTGCCAGCAGCCTTGACAGAGCCCCCTATAAGCAGTACTTC. Amino acids: CASSLDRAPYKQYF.

V usage is TRBV5-6 and J usage is TRBJ1-1; a weak D match, TRBD1 (6 bases). The CDR3 length is 13 residues. The germline V gene encodes CDR1 SGHDT and CDR2 YYEEEE. V was clipped by 6 bases and J by 1 base, with 10 bases between them. This CDR3 is CASTMDRNTEAFF. The CDR3 DNA reads as TGTGCCAGCACCATGGACAGGAACACTGAAGCTTTCTTT. Supplemented by reference TRBV5-6 and TRBJ1-1, the full variable domain reads DAGVTQSPTHLIKTRGQQVTLRCSPKSGHDTVSWYQQALGQGPQFIFQYYEEEERQRGNFPDRFSGHQFPNYSSELNVNALLLGDSALYLCASTMDRNTEAFFGQGTRLTVV.

V gene TRBV7-8 combines with J gene TRBJ1-1; D may be TRBD1 (6 bases). The CDR3 has 13 amino acids. The germline CDR1 and CDR2 sequences are SGHVS and FQNEAQ. Trimming left V 5 bases short and J 1 base short, with 8 bases between. The CDR3 DNA reads TGTGCCAGCAGCATACAGGGGAACACTGAAGCTTTCTTT. Translated: CASSIQGNTEAFF.

This chain joins TRBV25-1 and TRBJ1-1; tentatively, D is TRBD1 (5 bases). Germline V CDR1 and CDR2: MGHDK, SYGVNS. V was trimmed by 2 bases and J by 3 bases, leaving 16 bases between them. The CDR3 has 16 residues. CDR3 amino acids: CASSEGGLGIYTEAFF. DNA for the CDR3: TGTGCCAGCAGTGAAGGGGGGTTGGGGATTTACACTGAAGCTTTCTTT.

This chain uses TRBV7-2 with TRBJ2-7; D remains unclear. CDR1 and CDR2 from the germline V gene are SGHTA and FQGNSA. V shed 1 base and J shed 3 bases, with 10 bases lying between them. The CDR3 extends over 14 amino acids. CDR3 protein: CASSLEAELYEQYF. CDR3 DNA sequence: TGTGCCAGCAGCTTAGAGGCGGAACTCTACGAGCAGTACTTC. The full variable domain, with the rest looked up from reference TRBV7-2 and TRBJ2-7, is GAGVSQSPSNKVTEKGKDVELRCDPISGHTALYWYRQSLGQGLEFLIYFQGNSAPDKSGLPSDRFSAERTGGSVSTLTIQRTQQEDSAVYLCASSLEAELYEQYFGPGTRLTVT.

The V gene is TRBV25-1, the J gene TRBJ2-1; 10 bases fit TRBD2. The CDR3 runs to 14 residues. CDR1 is MGHDK and CDR2 is SYGVNS in the germline V gene. The V gene end was trimmed by 9 bases and the J gene end by 7 bases; junction bases not matched to a gene: 9. As DNA, the CDR3 is TGTGCCAGGCCAGCGGGAGGGCCGTGTAATGAGCAGTTCTTC. Residues: CARPAGGPCNEQFF.

The V and J genes are TRBV27 and TRBJ1-1; 9 bases match TRBD1. CDR1 MNHEY and CDR2 SMNVEV come from the germline V gene (reference sequence). With V trimmed by 4 bases and J by 0 bases, 3 bases remained unmatched. The CDR3 is 15 amino acids. The CDR3 reads CASSYRGLMNTEAFF. CDR3 bases: TGTGCCAGCAGTTACAGGGGGCTCATGAACACTGAAGCTTTCTTT.

The genes are TRBV5-1 and TRBJ2-5, with 9 bases fitting TRBD1. Germline-derived CDR1 and CDR2 are SGHRS and YFSETQ. This CDR3 is 14 amino acids long. J was trimmed by 3 bases and V by 0 bases; bases with no gene match: 0. The CDR3 nucleotides are TGCGCCAGCAGCTTGGGGACAGGGGAAGAGACCCAGTACTTC. Translating it yields CASSLGTGEETQYF.

This chain links TRBV11-2 with TRBJ1-3; D is possibly TRBD1 (6 bases). The V end was cut by 5 bases, the J end by 2 bases, with 16 bases between. The CDR3 totals 16 residues. Germline V gene sequence: CDR1 SGHAT, CDR2 FQNNGV. CDR3 DNA: TGTGCCAGCAGCACTAGGGGCGACAGGACTGGAAACACCATATATTTT. Amino acid sequence: CASSTRGDRTGNTIYF.

The chain recombines TRBV25-1 with TRBJ1-1; D unclear. CDR1 MGHDK and CDR2 SYGVNS come from the germline V gene. The CDR3 covers 13 residues. Deletions cut 3 bases from V and 0 bases from J, with 5 bases between. As DNA, the CDR3 is TGTGCCAGCAGTGACAATCTGAACACTGAAGCTTTCTTT. Translation: CASSDNLNTEAFF.

In DNA form, the CDR3 reads TGTGCCACCAGTGATACGGCTAGCGAGAACACAGATACGCAGTATTTT. It codes for CATSDTASENTDTQYF. The gene calls are TRBV24-1 and TRBJ2-3; TRBD2 might be the D (6 bases). This CDR3 is 16 amino acids long. CDR1 is KGHDR and CDR2 is SFDVKD in the germline V gene. Between the trimmed V and J ends, which lost 3 bases and 2 bases, there was a span of 14 bases.

There are a few counts of this clone. The chain combines TRBV18 with TRBJ1-5, with TRBD1 matching 10 bases. The CDR3 has 16 amino acids. Germline-derived CDR1 and CDR2 are KGHSH and LQKENI. After removal of 1 base from V and 6 bases from J, the junction contained 6 bases not matched to a gene. The CDR3 protein is CASSPLGGQGGQPQHF. CDR3 bases: TGTGCCAGCTCACCACTCGGCGGACAGGGGGGTCAGCCCCAGCATTTT. The complete variable domain, with remaining parts taken from reference TRBV18 and TRBJ1-5, reads NAGVMQNPRHLVRRRGQEARLRCSPMKGHSHVYWYRQLPEEGLKFMVYLQKENIIDESGMPKERFSAEFPKEGPSILRIQQVVRGDSAAYFCASSPLGGQGGQPQHFGDGTRLSIL.

The chain links TRBV29-1 to TRBJ1-4, with 7 bases identical to TRBD1. The V gene end was trimmed by 7 bases and the J gene end by 5 bases; junction bases not matched to a gene: 7. The CDR3 is 13 residues long. Germline V gene sequence: CDR1 SQVTM, CDR2 ANQGSEA. CDR3 nucleotide sequence: TGCAGCGCCGAGGGACAGAGGAATGAAAAACTGTTTTTT. This translates into CSAEGQRNEKLFF.

CDR3 in DNA: TGTGCCAGCAGTCCCGGGACTAGCACCGATGAGCAGTTCTTC. Translated, it gives CASSPGTSTDEQFF. The chain recombines TRBV2 with TRBJ2-1; 9 nucleotides agree with TRBD2. V was clipped by 5 bases and J by 8 bases; unmatched bases: 7. This CDR3 has 14 amino acids. The germline V gene has CDR1 SNHLY and CDR2 FYNNEI.

This chain joins TRBV7-6 and TRBJ1-4; TRBD1 matches 8 bases. CDR1 and CDR2 (germline): SGHVS, FNYEAQ. The CDR3 is made up of 16 amino acids. V gave up 5 bases and J gave up 8 bases; unmatched junction bases: 13. The CDR3 coding sequence is TGTGCCAGCAGCCTTGCCCCGACAGGGGTAAGGGAAAAACTGTTTTTT. This translates into CASSLAPTGVREKLFF.

The chain joins TRBV5-1 to TRBJ1-4, with 7 positions matching TRBD1. The V gene end was trimmed by 0 bases and the J gene end by 3 bases; junction bases not matched to a gene: 5. The CDR3 totals 16 residues. Germline CDR1 SGHRS, CDR2 YFSETQ. This CDR3 reads CASSLAAGGSNEKLFF. The CDR3 DNA sequence: TGCGCCAGCAGCTTGGCCGCAGGGGGTTCTAATGAAAAACTGTTTTTT.

The genes are TRBV6-6 and TRBJ2-1, with TRBD2 matching 9 bases. CDR3 size: 14 residues. Germline V gene data show CDR1 as MNHNY and CDR2 as SVGAGI (reference sequence). Unmatched junction bases numbered 5, after V lost 3 bases and J lost 8 bases. The CDR3 bases are TGTGCCAGCAGTTATATTAGCGGGGGCGATGAGCAGTTCTTC. Translated, it gives CASSYISGGDEQFF.

J is TRBJ1-2 and V is TRBV12-5; D uncertain. Germline V gene data show CDR1 as LGHNT and CDR2 as FRNRAP. V shed 0 bases and J shed 1 base, with 18 bases lying between them. The CDR3 has 18 residues. This CDR3 is CASGLVQNTLRGNYGYTF. Written as DNA, the CDR3 is TGTGCTAGTGGTTTGGTACAAAACACCCTAAGAGGTAACTATGGCTACACCTTC.

The V call is TRBV5-1, the J call TRBJ1-6; TRBD1 might be the D (5 bases). Germline V lookup: CDR1 SGHRS, CDR2 YFSETQ. Trimming left V 1 base short and J 14 bases short, with 16 bases between. The CDR3 runs 14 residues. The CDR3 loop is CASSLNGGGATLHF. The DNA of the CDR3 is TGCGCCAGCAGCTTGAACGGCGGGGGAGCGACCCTCCACTTT.

The rearrangement links TRBV19 to TRBJ1-1, with D uncertain. V dropped 2 bases and J dropped 4 bases, with 17 bases sitting between them. In germline, CDR1 is LNHDA, CDR2 SQIVND (reference sequence). The CDR3 length is 16 residues. The CDR3 here is CASSISGSKGGTEAFF. DNA of the CDR3: TGTGCCAGTAGTATATCGGGGTCCAAGGGCGGCACTGAAGCTTTCTTT.

The chain employs TRBV7-7 and TRBJ2-3; tentatively, D is TRBD2 (5 bases). The CDR3 contains 15 residues. CDR1 is SSHAT, CDR2 FNYEAQ, per germline (reference sequence). V was pared by 1 base and J by 3 bases, with 11 bases between. The CDR3 region is CASSLVGDGTDTQYF. Written as DNA, the CDR3 is TGTGCCAGCAGCTTAGTGGGAGATGGAACAGATACGCAGTATTTT.

The V gene is TRBV19, the J gene TRBJ1-6; 12 nucleotides agree with TRBD1. Germline-derived CDR1 and CDR2 are LNHDA and SQIVND (reference sequence). The CDR3 sequence is 16 residues long. With 5 bases clipped from V and 7 bases from J, the junction kept 6 bases outside the gene matches. CDR3 sequence reads: CASSLGQGAGNSPLHF. CDR3 sequence (DNA): TGTGCCAGTAGTCTGGGACAGGGGGCCGGGAATTCACCCCTCCACTTT.

The chain joins TRBV6-5 to TRBJ2-5; D is perhaps TRBD1 (6 bases). Per germline, CDR1 MNHEY and CDR2 SVGAGI. CDR3 size: 13 residues. The germline V and J ends were trimmed by 6 bases and 2 bases, with 10 bases remaining between them. CDR3 in DNA: TGTGCCAGCAGAAAAACAGGGCAAGAGACCCAGTACTTC. Translated, it gives CASRKTGQETQYF.

This clone was seen only once. The J gene is TRBJ1-2, the V gene TRBV4-1; TRBD1 matches 7 bases. Unmatched junction bases numbered 5, after V lost 0 bases and J lost 4 bases. The CDR3 is 15 amino acids. CDR1 is MGHRA and CDR2 is YSYEKL in the germline V gene. The CDR3 region has the DNA TGCGCCAGCAGCCAAGATACAGGGGAGGCCTATGGCTACACCTTC. Its protein is CASSQDTGEAYGYTF.

The genes are TRBV27 and TRBJ1-5; no reliable D call. V was shortened by 7 bases and J by 4 bases, with 14 bases between the two germline ends. Germline V gene sequence: CDR1 MNHEY, CDR2 SMNVEV (reference sequence). The CDR3 is 14 residues long. CDR3 in DNA: TGTGCCAGCAATCCAGCAGGAACGAATCAGCCCCAGCATTTT. This translates into CASNPAGTNQPQHF.